This T cell receptor (beta chain) was recovered during a study of shared clonotypes between healthy human individuals. Study-level findings and limits: Naive subsets, compared against memory subsets, generally had larger estimated richness values. Generation probabilities were higher for clonotypes shared across all four sorted-subset donors than for unshared ones. Represented diversity (both genetic and exposure-history) was limited by the small number of donors.

Only Caucasian adults living in Nashville, Tennessee made up the donor group. Points on this clone: Its antigen is unidentified.

Germline-derived CDR1 and CDR2 are ENHRY and SYGVKD. Deletions cut 5 bases from V and 11 bases from J, with 19 bases between. This CDR3 contains 13 residues. Libraries were prepared by immunoSEQ multiplex PCR; TCRdb keeps only in-frame clonotypes and omits some of them. The top ten clones hold 0.06% of a sample with under 650,000 clones, about 96% of them seen once. The TCR comes from a woman in her twenties or thirties in good health. The J gene is TRBJ2-7, the V gene TRBV10-3, with a possible D match to TRBD1 (6 bases). What was sequenced was naive CD4+ T cells sorted from blood. Subset: CD45RA+ positively selected. The CDR3 sequence: CAISISQGIWKYF. CDR3 DNA sequence: TGTGCCATCAGTATCTCACAGGGTATTTGGAAGTACTTC.